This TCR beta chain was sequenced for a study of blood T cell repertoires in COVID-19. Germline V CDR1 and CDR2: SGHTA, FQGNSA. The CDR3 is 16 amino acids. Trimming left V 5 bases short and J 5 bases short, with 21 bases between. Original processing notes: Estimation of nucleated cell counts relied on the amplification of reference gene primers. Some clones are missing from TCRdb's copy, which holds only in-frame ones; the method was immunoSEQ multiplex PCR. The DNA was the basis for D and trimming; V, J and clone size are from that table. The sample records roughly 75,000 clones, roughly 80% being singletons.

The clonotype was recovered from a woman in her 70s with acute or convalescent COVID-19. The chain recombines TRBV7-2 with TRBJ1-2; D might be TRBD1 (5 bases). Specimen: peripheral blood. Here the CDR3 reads CASSPFLGDRTYGYTF. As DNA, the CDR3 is TGTGCCAGCAGCCCCTTCTTAGGGGATAGGACGTATGGCTACACCTTC.